Given below is one T cell receptor beta chain in context. This record belongs to a study of T cells in tuberculosis. For the study at large: This South African cohort compared adolescents with or without latent tuberculosis against adults with active tuberculosis.

Clones were read by immunoSEQ multiplex PCR, and TCRdb kept only the in-frame ones, dropping some. The data show tens of thousands of clones, 85% to 90% seen once. The CDR3 is 13 residues long. Germline CDR1 reads MNHNY; CDR2 reads SVGAGI (reference sequence). V gave up 10 bases and J gave up 8 bases, with 15 bases separating them. The chain combines TRBV6-6 with TRBJ1-6, with TRBD1 as a possible D gene (6 bases). Sample: PBMCs. The receptor comes from a donor aged 10-30 years with latent tuberculosis or without tuberculosis infection. The CDR3 loop reads CATSPGVYSPLHF. The CDR3 DNA reads TGTGCCACCAGCCCAGGGGTTTATTCACCCCTCCACTTT.